This record concerns one T cell receptor (beta chain) sequence. Its matching antigen is unknown. The data were obtained in a study of OX40 agonist ivuxolimab in advanced cancers. Study-wide findings and caveats: There were, on average, more expanded clones in CD8+ T cells than in CD4+. Clonal expansion from baseline to week 6 occurred in both CD4+ and CD8+ T cells.

CDR3 size: 9 residues. V lost 7 bases to trimming and J lost 2 bases, with 1 base between them. Germline V gene sequence: CDR1 DFQATT, CDR2 SNEGSKA (reference sequence). TCRdb's table, derived via immunoSEQ multiplex PCR, lists solely in-frame clones and lacks some. The table includes around 50,000 clones, over 75% detected once. The chain recombines TRBV20-1 with TRBJ2-3; D unclear. Sequences were derived from CD4+ or CD8+ T cells sorted from blood, sampled in a trial of the OX40 agonist ivuxolimab. The source of this sequence is an adult with an advanced solid tumor such as melanoma, head and neck, liver or kidney cancer. CDR3 nucleotides: TGCAGTGTCACAGATACGCAGTATTTT. Translation gives CSVTDTQYF.